These 19 T cell receptor beta chains share one sample of origin, sequenced in a study of T cells in Graves' hyperthyroidism and ophthalmopathy. Amplification of TCR beta CDR3 regions used RNA as the template. With the HTBI primer set, the TCR CDR3 went through a first round of RT-PCR. One entry per CDR3 protein results from TCRdb running MiXCR on the multiplex PCR reads. Of 730,000 or so distinct CDR3 sequences in the sample, roughly 20% were seen once. The specimen was blood. All receptors come from a woman in her forties or fifties with Graves' hyperthyroidism that later progressed to Graves' ophthalmopathy.

The chain joins TRBV10-3 to TRBJ2-7, with no clear D. From germline, CDR1 is ENHRY and CDR2 SYGVKD. Trimming shortened V by 3 bases and J by 0 bases, and 9 bases separated the two germline ends. The CDR3 runs 14 residues. The CDR3, as DNA: TGTGCCATCAGTGAAAGGCTTCTCTCCTACGAGCAGTACTTC. Translation: CAISERLLSYEQYF.

This chain's CDR3 is CASSQEIGTGTTYEQYF. The DNA for the CDR3 is TGTGCCAGCAGCCAAGAGATTGGGACAGGGACGACCTACGAGCAGTACTTC. The chain is built from TRBV14 and TRBJ2-7; 9 bases match TRBD1. Germline loops: CDR1 SGHDN, CDR2 FVKESK. This CDR3 spans 17 amino acids. Unmatched junction bases numbered 8, after V lost 0 bases and J lost 2 bases.

This clonotype was detected only a few times. The chain couples TRBV10-3 to TRBJ2-1, with D perhaps matching TRBD1 or TRBD2 (6 bases each). The V and J ends lost 3 bases and 2 bases respectively, with 11 bases between them. CDR1 ENHRY and CDR2 SYGVKD come from the germline V gene. The CDR3 spans 15 residues. CDR3 loop: CAISEPGATYNEQFF. The CDR3 region has the DNA TGTGCCATCAGTGAACCGGGGGCCACCTACAATGAGCAGTTCTTC.

The sample holds many counts of this clonotype. The J gene is TRBJ1-1, the V gene TRBV11-2; TRBD1 aligns across 12 bases. Looked up from germline, CDR1 is SGHAT and CDR2 is FQNNGV. CDR3 size: 12 residues. The CDR3 nucleotides read TGTGCTAGGGACAGGGGGCGAACTGAAGCTTTCTTT. Translation: CARDRGRTEAFF.

The sample holds a few counts of this clonotype. This sequence joins TRBV20-1 and TRBJ1-1, with D unresolved. The V and J ends lost 3 bases and 11 bases respectively, with 13 bases between them. The CDR3 runs 11 residues. The V gene's germline CDR1 is DFQATT and CDR2 SNEGSKA (reference sequence). The CDR3 loop is CSASGPAEAFF. As DNA, the CDR3 is TGCAGTGCTAGCGGTCCCGCGGAGGCTTTCTTT.

This clonotype was recorded at least ten times. This chain connects TRBV5-6 to TRBJ1-1, with D tentatively TRBD1 (5 bases). The CDR3 consists of 14 residues. The V gene's germline CDR1 is SGHDT and CDR2 YYEEEE. The V end was cut by 2 bases, the J end by 8 bases, with 16 bases between. The CDR3 loop is CASSFGLGEGEAFF. The CDR3 bases are TGTGCCAGCAGCTTTGGCCTGGGGGAGGGAGAAGCTTTCTTT.

This clonotype was recorded many times. V usage is TRBV20-1 and J usage is TRBJ2-1, with 8 bases lining up with TRBD2. V was pared by 6 bases and J by 4 bases, with 17 bases of the junction left unmatched. The length of the CDR3 is 17 residues. CDR1 DFQATT and CDR2 SNEGSKA come from the germline V gene (reference sequence). CDR3 DNA: TGCAGTGCACAAATAGTATCAGCGGGGGTATTTTACAATGAGCAGTTCTTC. This encodes CSAQIVSAGVFYNEQFF.

Ten or more counts support this clonotype. V gene TRBV3-1 combines with J gene TRBJ2-2; D is ambiguous. The CDR3 has 15 amino acids. Trimming removed 3 bases at V and 5 bases at J, with 13 bases between. Germline V gene sequence: CDR1 LGHDT, CDR2 YNNKEL (reference sequence). CDR3 nucleotides: TGTGCCAGCAGCCAGGCCCTGGGTCAGACCGGGGAGCTGTTTTTT. Encoded protein: CASSQALGQTGELFF. Variable domain in full (rest from reference TRBV3-1 and TRBJ2-2): DTAVSQTPKYLVTQMGNDKSIKCEQNLGHDTMYWYKQDSKKFLKIMFSYNNKELIINETVPNRFSPKSPDKAHLNLHINSLELGDSAVYFCASSQALGQTGELFFGEGSRLTVL.

The chain carries TRBV4-1 and TRBJ1-2, with D unclear. V lost 2 bases to trimming and J lost 4 bases, with 17 bases between them. This CDR3 spans 16 amino acids. Per germline, CDR1 MGHRA and CDR2 YSYEKL. DNA for the CDR3: TGCGCCAGCAGCCAATCGGTTGGGTCCTCGGGCTATGGCTACACCTTC. This sequence encodes CASSQSVGSSGYGYTF.

This clonotype was counted at least ten times. The germline gene is not matched at one end of the junction; a read error may be the cause. Here the CDR3 reads CANSQDLIQPQHF. CDR3 sequence (DNA): TGTGCCAACAGCCAAGATTTAATTCAGCCCCAGCATTTT. The genes are TRBV3-1 and TRBJ1-5; unclear D gene. The CDR3 sequence is 13 residues long. Per germline, CDR1 LGHDT and CDR2 YNNKEL (reference sequence). The complete variable domain, with remaining parts taken from reference TRBV3-1 and TRBJ1-5, reads DTAVSQTPKYLVTQMGNDKSIKCEQNLGHDTMYWYKQDSKKFLKIMFSYNNKELIINETVPNRFSPKSPDKAHLNLHINSLELGDSAVYFCANSQDLIQPQHFGDGTRLSIL.

The chain joins TRBV7-2 to TRBJ1-1; TRBD1 might be the D (5 bases). V lost 6 bases, J lost 0 bases, and 17 bases lay in between. The CDR3 runs to 16 residues. CDR1 SGHTA and CDR2 FQGNSA come from the germline V gene. The CDR3 nucleotides are TGTGCCAGCAGTCCCGACAGTATAAACTTGAACACTGAAGCTTTCTTT. Protein: CASSPDSINLNTEAFF.

The table lists this clonotype with a count of one. Given a much more abundant clone one base away, this may be a read error. V and J are TRBV6-2 or TRBV6-3 and TRBJ1-1; D unresolved. Germline CDR1 and CDR2: MNHEY and SVGEGT. CDR3 length equals 15 residues. In DNA form, the CDR3 reads TGTGCCAGCAGTCACTCGGGTCAGGCGAACACTGAAGCTTTCTTT. This codes for CASSHSGQANTEAFF.

The chain links TRBV2 to TRBJ2-7; the D gene is possibly TRBD2 (6 bases). CDR1 is SNHLY and CDR2 is FYNNEI in the germline V gene. Trimming stripped 8 bases from V and 5 bases from J, with 16 bases between. The CDR3 totals 13 residues. CDR3 region: CASRTPGGNEQYF. For the CDR3, the DNA is TGTGCCAGCCGAACACCCGGGGGTAACGAGCAGTACTTC.

As concerns this clonotype: This CDR3 is missing its conserved last phenylalanine or tryptophan, likely due to a read error. The rearrangement joins TRBV6-1 to TRBJ1-1, with 8 bases identical to TRBD1. This CDR3 is built from 18 residues. J was trimmed by 0 bases and V by 0 bases; bases with no gene match: 9. Germline CDR1 is MNHNS and CDR2 is SASEGT. The CDR3 DNA reads TGTGCCAGCAGTGAAGCGCATCCGGGACAGGTAATGAACACTGAAGCTTTCCTT. This sequence encodes CASSEAHPGQVMNTEAFL.

This clonotype has just a few counts. An end of the junction differs from the germline gene, which may be a read error. V is TRBV10-3 and J is TRBJ2-2; the D call may be TRBD1 or TRBD2 (5 bases each). In germline, CDR1 is ENHRY, CDR2 SYGVKD. The CDR3 contains 15 residues. CDR3 DNA sequence: TGTGCCATCAGTGAATCACAGGACCTGACCGGGGAGTTGTTTTTT. It is translated as CAISESQDLTGELFF.

The chain has TRBV3-1 and TRBJ1-2; D is uncertain. The CDR3 loop spans 15 amino acids. CDR1 and CDR2 (germline): LGHDT, YNNKEL (reference sequence). Trimming pared 1 base from V and 5 bases from J, leaving 14 bases between. CDR3 residues: CASSQVSTAGYGYTF. The DNA of the CDR3 is TGTGCCAGCAGCCAAGTCTCCACAGCGGGGTATGGCTACACCTTC.

A few counts support this clonotype. The rearrangement uses TRBV15 and TRBJ1-5; D call uncertain. Trimming pared 4 bases from V and 7 bases from J, leaving 14 bases between. Looked up from germline, CDR1 is LNHNV and CDR2 is YYDKDF (reference sequence). The CDR3 is 14 amino acids. The CDR3 region is CATSKWRDQQPQHF. Here the CDR3 DNA reads TGTGCCACCAGCAAGTGGAGGGATCAGCAGCCCCAGCATTTT.

This clonotype was recorded at least ten times. This rearrangement joins TRBV30 to TRBJ1-5, with unresolved D. Looked up from germline, CDR1 is GTSNPN and CDR2 is SVGIG (reference sequence). The V and J ends lost 1 base and 7 bases respectively, with 11 bases between them. The CDR3 sequence is 13 residues long. The CDR3 DNA reads as TGTGCCTGGAGTGGGCGGTCTGAGCAGCCCCAGCATTTT. Translated: CAWSGRSEQPQHF.

In this sample, this clonotype turned up many times. The rearrangement uses TRBV11-2 and TRBJ2-1, with no clear D. Germline V lookup: CDR1 SGHAT, CDR2 FQNNGV. V shed 3 bases and J shed 7 bases, with 13 bases lying between them. CDR3 length: 14 amino acids. The CDR3 is CASSFRSRQNEQFF. In DNA, the CDR3 is TGTGCCAGCAGCTTCCGCTCAAGGCAGAATGAGCAGTTCTTC. Complete variable domain (other parts from reference TRBV11-2 and TRBJ2-1): EAGVAQSPRYKIIEKRQSVAFWCNPISGHATLYWYQQILGQGPKLLIQFQNNGVVDDSQLPKDRFSAERLKGVDSTLKIQPAKLEDSAVYLCASSFRSRQNEQFFGPGTRLTVL.